A single sample gave rise to the 17 T cell receptor beta chains below, sequenced in a study of cytomegalovirus exposure and HLA in healthy donors. Both 60 Vbeta primers and 13 Jbeta primers went into the PCR. Here immunoSEQ multiplex PCR was the method, and the copy in TCRdb shows in-frame clones only, minus some. This sample yields some 140,000 clones, of which about 70% are seen a single time; 2.8% belongs to the top ten. Sequenced material: PBMCs. Receptors were obtained from a man younger than 30 in good health and CMV-seronegative.

The chain couples TRBV6-6 to TRBJ2-7, with a weak D call TRBD2 (6 bases). The V gene lost 0 bases and the J gene lost 6 bases, with 9 bases spanning the gap. Germline V gene lookup returns CDR1 MNHNY and CDR2 SVGAGI (reference sequence). CDR3 length: 13 amino acids. For the CDR3, the DNA is TGTGCCAGCAGTTACTCGGGGAGGCGCGAGCAGTACGTC. It specifies CASSYSGRREQYV.

The CDR3: CASSDFAGDEETQYF. The CDR3 bases are TGTGCCAGCAGTGATTTCGCAGGGGACGAAGAGACCCAGTACTTC. V usage is TRBV2 and J usage is TRBJ2-5, with TRBD1 as a possible D gene (6 bases). This CDR3 spans 15 amino acids. V shed 3 bases and J shed 3 bases, with 14 bases lying between them. The germline CDR1 and CDR2 sequences are SNHLY and FYNNEI.

In the case of this clone: The junction does not match germline at one end; this may be a read error. The sample carries other DNA sequences with the same CDR3. J is TRBJ1-4 and V is TRBV7-3, with D unresolved. Per the germline V gene, CDR1 is SGHTA and CDR2 is FQGTGA. The CDR3 is 14 amino acids. The CDR3 DNA reads as TGTGCCAGTAGCTTAACGTTCAGAAGTGAAAAACTGTTTTTT. Its protein is CASSLTFRSEKLFF.

The chain joins TRBV7-9 to TRBJ2-5, with D possibly being TRBD1 (6 bases). The J call may not be correct, given that the DNA end is closer to TRBJ2-7. Germline V gene sequence: CDR1 SEHNR, CDR2 FQNEAQ (reference sequence). This CDR3 has 13 residues. The CDR3 protein is CASSFEGVYEQYF. CDR3 coding DNA: TGTGCCAGCAGCTTTGAGGGGGTTTACGAGCAGTACTTC.

The V and J genes are TRBV11-3 and TRBJ2-7; TRBD2 might be the D (6 bases). Between the trimmed V and J ends, which lost 1 base and 2 bases, there was a span of 9 bases. The germline V gene encodes CDR1 SGHNT and CDR2 YENEEA. The CDR3 has 14 amino acids. This chain's CDR3 is CASSLGGKPYEQYF. The DNA of the CDR3 is TGTGCCAGCAGCTTAGGCGGGAAACCCTACGAGCAGTACTTC.

The gene calls are TRBV5-1 and TRBJ1-1, with a possible D match to TRBD1 (5 bases). CDR3 length equals 14 residues. Trimming shortened V by 3 bases and J by 4 bases, and 13 bases separated the two germline ends. In germline, CDR1 is SGHRS, CDR2 YFSETQ. CDR3 residues: CASSSTSGGTEAFF. In DNA, the CDR3 is TGCGCCAGCAGCTCGACGTCGGGGGGCACTGAAGCTTTCTTT.

V gene TRBV7-8 combines with J gene TRBJ1-5; possibly TRBD1 for D (6 bases). The germline V gene encodes CDR1 SGHVS and CDR2 FQNEAQ. This CDR3 has 16 amino acids. The V end was cut by 5 bases, the J end by 7 bases, with 21 bases between. CDR3 residues: CASSPSILDGQQPQHF. In DNA form, the CDR3 reads TGTGCCAGCAGCCCTTCAATCTTGGACGGACAGCAGCCCCAGCATTTT.

The V gene is TRBV6-5, the J gene TRBJ1-2; D may be TRBD1 (6 bases). The germline gives CDR1 MNHEY, CDR2 SVGAGI. There are 12 residues in the CDR3. With 8 bases removed from V and 5 bases from J, the gap between germline ends came to 12 bases. The CDR3 protein is CASGSGEYGYTF. CDR3 sequence (DNA): TGTGCCAGCGGCTCAGGGGAATATGGCTACACCTTC.

There are a few counts of this clone. V and J are TRBV19 and TRBJ2-1; 12 nucleotides line up with TRBD2. The V gene's germline CDR1 is LNHDA and CDR2 SQIVND (reference sequence). J was trimmed by 4 bases and V by 5 bases; bases with no gene match: 9. CDR3 length equals 17 residues. The CDR3 loop reads CASSARLAGVIYNEQFF. In nucleotides, the CDR3 is TGTGCCAGTAGTGCCCGACTAGCGGGGGTTATTTACAATGAGCAGTTCTTC. The full variable domain, with the rest looked up from reference TRBV19 and TRBJ2-1, is DGGITQSPKYLFRKEGQNVTLSCEQNLNHDAMYWYRQDPGQGLRLIYYSQIVNDFQKGDIAEGYSVSREKKESFPLTVTSAQKNPTAFYLCASSARLAGVIYNEQFFGPGTRLTVL.

V gene TRBV5-1 combines with J gene TRBJ2-2; 8 nucleotides line up with TRBD1. Germline CDR1 reads SGHRS; CDR2 reads YFSETQ. V shed 4 bases and J 1 base; nucleotides not matched to a gene: 3. The CDR3 spans 15 residues. As DNA, the CDR3 is TGCGCCAGCAGCGTACAGGGGGTGAACACCGGGGAGCTGTTTTTT. This gives the protein CASSVQGVNTGELFF.

V usage is TRBV30 and J usage is TRBJ2-7; 9 bases line up with TRBD1. The CDR3 has 15 residues. Looked up from germline, CDR1 is GTSNPN and CDR2 is SVGIG (reference sequence). V was clipped by 2 bases and J by 2 bases; unmatched bases: 7. The CDR3 coding sequence is TGTGCCTGGAGTTCCCGGACAGGGGTTACCTACGAGCAGTACTTC. Translation: CAWSSRTGVTYEQYF. Drawing the rest from reference TRBV30 and TRBJ2-7, the complete variable domain is SQTIHQWPATLVQPVGSPLSLECTVEGTSNPNLYWYRQAAGRGLQLLFYSVGIGQISSEVPQNLSASRPQDRQFILSSKKLLLSDSGFYLCAWSSRTGVTYEQYFGPGTRLTVT.

The chain links TRBV27 to TRBJ2-2; 12 bases map to TRBD1. Germline V gives CDR1 MNHEY, CDR2 SMNVEV (reference sequence). This CDR3 has 16 residues. The V gene end was trimmed by 5 bases and the J gene end by 4 bases; junction bases not matched to a gene: 5. The CDR3: CASSPGTGGITGELFF. The CDR3, as DNA: TGTGCCAGCAGTCCCGGGACAGGGGGCATCACCGGGGAGCTGTTTTTT.

V and J are TRBV7-8 and TRBJ1-4; no clear D. V lost 5 bases to trimming and J lost 0 bases, with 10 bases between them. CDR1 and CDR2 from the germline V gene are SGHVS and FQNEAQ. The CDR3 runs 15 residues. CDR3 bases: TGTGCCAGCAGCGTAGTACTATCAACTAATGAAAAACTGTTTTTT. Its protein is CASSVVLSTNEKLFF. The full variable domain, rest sourced from reference TRBV7-8 and TRBJ1-4, is GAGVSQSPRYKVAKRGQDVALRCDPISGHVSLFWYQQALGQGPEFLTYFQNEAQLDKSGLPSDRFFAERPEGSVSTLKIQRTQQEDSAVYLCASSVVLSTNEKLFFGSGTQLSVL.

The rearrangement uses TRBV23-1 and TRBJ1-4; 8 nucleotides agree with TRBD1. TRBV23-1 is an ORF; its function is uncertain. The CDR3 consists of 17 residues. Trimming removed 4 bases from V and 11 bases from J; junction bases left unmatched: 18. For the CDR3, the DNA is TGCGCCAGCAGTCCGGACAGGGAGCCCTCCGCGCTTGAGAAACTGTTTTTT. Amino acids: CASSPDREPSALEKLFF.

The chain is built from TRBV9 and TRBJ1-6, with D hard to call. The germline V gene has CDR1 SGDLS and CDR2 YYNGEE. The CDR3 length is 12 residues. Trimming took off 3 bases at V and 9 bases at J, with 7 bases between the two ends. CDR3 residues: CASSGAGSPLHF. The CDR3 DNA reads TGTGCCAGCAGCGGGGCTGGTTCACCCCTCCACTTT.

The chain carries TRBV6-5 and TRBJ1-2, with D tentatively TRBD1 (6 bases). The V end lost 5 bases, the J end lost 6 bases, and 13 bases lay between the germline ends. This CDR3 contains 13 residues. In germline, CDR1 is MNHEY, CDR2 SVGAGI. DNA for the CDR3: TGTGCCAGCAGTGCTGGACAGTGGGATGGCTACACCTTC. Its protein product is CASSAGQWDGYTF.

A remark on this clone: Sequence at one end of the junction differs from germline and may be a read error. The chain recombines TRBV28 with TRBJ1-5; 7 bases match TRBD1. The germline CDR1 and CDR2 sequences are MDHEN and SYDVKM. The CDR3 is made up of 11 amino acids. The CDR3 reads CASSWGQLQHF. For the CDR3, the DNA is TGTGCCAGCAGTTGGGGACAGCTCCAGCATTTT.